This TCR beta chain was recovered during a study of T cells in women clearing cervical HPV infection. Concerning this clone: The antigen is unknown. The read ends 3 residues early relative to the CDR3; the germline J gene fills the gap.

Germline CDR1 SGHKS, CDR2 YYEKEE (reference sequence). The V gene lost 2 bases and the J gene lost 5 bases, with 11 bases spanning the gap. The CDR3 has 14 residues. Produced via immunoSEQ multiplex PCR; TCRdb's table is partial and in-frame only. Its clone listing holds tens of thousands of clones. Study results and caveats: It is unknown whether associations predate infection; no effector/memory or HPV-specific sorting.

Sequenced sample: blood buffy coat. The gene calls are TRBV5-5 and TRBJ2-1; D might be TRBD1 (6 bases). The sequence came from a woman aged 18 to 75 with a cervical HPV16 infection that either progressed to CIN3+ or cleared (not recorded which). CDR3 bases read: TGTGCCAGCAGCTTAAATCCAGGGGACAATGAG. Translation gives CASSLNPGDNE. The whole CDR3 protein is CASSLNPGDNEQFF.